The next 3 T cell receptor beta chains were all read from a single sample in a study of CXCR3-negative and CXCR3-positive naive CD8 T cells. The TRB cDNA libraries were prepared by 5' RACE with UMI labels. Reprocessing the 5' RACE reads, TCRdb reports a single entry for every CDR3 protein and omits DNA. This table lists 100,000 or so distinct CDR3 sequences. Sequenced material: naive CXCR3- CD8+ T cells from blood. Subset given: CD45RO-CCR7+CD27+CD95- naive CD8+ T cells lacking CXCR3 (TNR3-). The receptors stem from a human donor in good health. Some clones in this sample may be carry-over from other donors' samples.

The chain links TRBV15 to TRBJ2-3; there is no DNA to check the TCRdb D call of TRBD2. The CDR3 is 17 amino acids. Germline V CDR1 and CDR2: LNHNV, YYDKDF (reference sequence). CDR3 protein: CATSRDLGLAGDNTQYF.

The V and J genes are TRBV20-1 and TRBJ2-7; TCRdb outputs TRBD2, but without DNA this stays unchecked. The CDR3 sequence is 15 residues long. The germline V gene encodes CDR1 DFQATT and CDR2 SNEGSKA (reference sequence). CDR3 sequence: CSARGLDGSSYEQYF.

The V gene is TRBV29-1, the J gene TRBJ1-4; TCRdb names TRBD1, which stays unverified in the absence of DNA. CDR1 SQVTM and CDR2 ANQGSEA come from the germline V gene. CDR3 length: 14 residues. The CDR3 region is CSVEGQGLDEKLFF.